This TCR beta chain is drawn from a study of blood T cells in healthy people across ages. This clonotype was found many times. A J-beta primer mix and a sample-barcoded 5' primer were used in a second PCR of roughly 6 to 12 cycles. Each cDNA molecule was tagged by a template-switch adaptor that had 12 random nucleotides. All samples gave at least 2.5 million CDR3-containing paired-end reads. MiXCR, applied by TCRdb to the 5' RACE reads, yields one record per CDR3 protein. The sample lists around 650,000 distinct CDR3 sequences, approximately 31% occurring once. The CDR3 runs to 13 residues. Trimming shortened V by 2 bases and J by 1 base, and 5 bases separated the two germline ends. RNA extraction gave at least 5.5 micrograms of total RNA per sample.

The specimen sequenced was blood. The TCR sequence derives from a woman of 80 years or more in good health. The chain is built from TRBV12-3 or TRBV12-4 and TRBJ1-1; D is undetermined. The CDR3 loop is CASSLKGNTEAFF. The CDR3 DNA follows: TGTGCCAGCAGTTTAAAAGGGAACACTGAAGCTTTCTTT.